This T cell receptor (beta chain) originates from a study of blood T cell repertoires in COVID-19. Across the study: Italy, Spain and the United States were the sources of the convalescent and acute COVID-19 samples. Nucleic acid was either cDNA or gDNA, and it came from T cells, B-cell-depleted T cells, or PBMCs.

In the authors' methods: Reference gene primer amplification in the assay estimated nucleated cell counts. TCRdb's copy holds only in-frame clones and misses some; the assay was immunoSEQ multiplex PCR. That table supplies the V and J calls and clone size; D and trimming were determined from the DNA. This sample yields about 200,000 clones, of which 86% are seen a single time; 4.4% belongs to the top ten. The junction had 1 base not matched to a gene; V was cut back by 4 bases and J by 0 bases. The CDR3 covers 13 residues. CDR1 and CDR2 (germline): SGDLS, YYNGEE. A single count supports this clone. The receptor was derived from a man aged 50 to 59 with acute or convalescent COVID-19. Sequenced material: peripheral blood. The gene calls are TRBV9 and TRBJ2-7; 7 positions agree with TRBD1. CDR3 sequence: CASSRDSSYEQYF. DNA of the CDR3: TGTGCCAGCAGCCGGGACAGCTCCTACGAGCAGTACTTC.